Shown below are 17 T cell receptor beta chains from a single sample sequenced in a study of T cell repertoires in cytomegalovirus infection (dated by TCRdb to about 2019). For sequencing, an Illumina HiSeq 1500 was employed. In TCRdb, the public reads were trimmed at Q25 with fastp and aligned with MiXCR, with productive beta chains retained. Under each unique CDR3 protein, matching rows form one entry showing the most common genes and DNA. Present in this sample are 650,000 to 850,000 distinct CDR3 sequences, about 27% of which were seen just once. The ten largest clonotypes hold around 14% of the sample. Their target antigens are unknown. Read against the paper, the sample's treatment or condition label means: in vitro stimulation with specific CMV peptide epitopes to enrich CMV-specific T cells. The specimen was cultured CD8+ T cells from PBMCs, collected from culture after CMV antigen stimulation. These receptor sequences come from a human donor in good health (CMV status not recorded). Some clones in this sample may be carry-over from other donors' samples.

The V call is TRBV10-2, the J call TRBJ2-7; no clear D. The V end lost 4 bases, the J end lost 6 bases, and 13 bases lay between the germline ends. Germline assignment: CDR1 WSHSY and CDR2 SAAADI. The CDR3 runs 13 residues. CDR3 bases: TGCGCCAGCAGTGTAGGGCCGATGGGCGAGCAGTACTTC. Protein: CASSVGPMGEQYF.

This clonotype has a single count. At one end the junction does not follow the germline gene, possibly because of a read error. This chain joins TRBV7-6 and TRBJ2-3; 12 bases line up with TRBD2. There are 15 residues in the CDR3. Germline CDR1 reads SGHVS; CDR2 reads FNYEAQ. This chain's CDR3 is CTSRRTSGAGDTQYF. DNA for the CDR3: TGTACCAGCAGGCGGACTAGCGGGGCAGGGGATACGCAGTATTTT.

The chain combines TRBV4-2 with TRBJ1-1, with D perhaps TRBD1 (6 bases). Trimming stripped 5 bases from V and 0 bases from J, with 13 bases between. Germline CDR1 is LGHNA and CDR2 is YNFKEQ. CDR3 size: 15 residues. The CDR3 region is CASSSWTALNTEAFF. The DNA for the CDR3 is TGTGCCAGCAGCTCCTGGACAGCTTTGAACACTGAAGCTTTCTTT.

This clonotype appeared a few times. This chain connects TRBV5-6 to TRBJ2-5; D not certain. CDR3 length equals 13 residues. Trimming removed 1 base from V and 4 bases from J, with 8 bases in between. Germline-derived CDR1 and CDR2 are SGHDT and YYEEEE. The CDR3 DNA reads as TGTGCCAGCAGCTTGCGACTTCTAGAGACCCAGTACTTC. It codes for CASSLRLLETQYF.

This clonotype was observed a few times. The J gene is TRBJ2-2, the V gene TRBV7-9, with TRBD1 matching 7 bases. The CDR3 has 19 amino acids. J was trimmed by 0 bases and V by 6 bases; bases with no gene match: 16. CDR1 is SEHNR, CDR2 FQNEAQ, per germline (reference sequence). The CDR3: CASSPPGQSTYANTGELFF. The CDR3, as DNA: TGTGCCAGCAGTCCCCCGGGACAGTCTACCTACGCGAACACCGGGGAGCTGTTTTTT.

This clonotype was detected many times. V gene TRBV7-2 combines with J gene TRBJ2-2; perhaps TRBD1 as D (5 bases). Germline V lookup: CDR1 SGHTA, CDR2 FQGNSA. CDR3 length equals 15 residues. V gave up 1 base and J gave up 4 bases, with 10 bases separating them. The CDR3 here is CASSLEVGRTGELFF. In DNA form, the CDR3 reads TGTGCCAGCAGCTTAGAGGTGGGGCGCACCGGGGAGCTGTTTTTT.

The sample holds a few counts of this clonotype. V and J are TRBV19 and TRBJ2-1; D gene uncertain. This CDR3 comprises 14 residues. Germline CDR1 is LNHDA and CDR2 is SQIVND (reference sequence). Deletions cut 0 bases from V and 5 bases from J, with 8 bases between. CDR3 coding DNA: TGTGCCAGTAGTATAGATCAAAGTAACAATGAGCAGTTCTTC. Residues: CASSIDQSNNEQFF. Complete variable domain (other parts from reference TRBV19 and TRBJ2-1): DGGITQSPKYLFRKEGQNVTLSCEQNLNHDAMYWYRQDPGQGLRLIYYSQIVNDFQKGDIAEGYSVSREKKESFPLTVTSAQKNPTAFYLCASSIDQSNNEQFFGPGTRLTVL.

The chain joins TRBV12-5 to TRBJ2-7; the D gene is possibly TRBD2 (6 bases). CDR3 length: 14 amino acids. In germline, CDR1 is LGHNT, CDR2 FRNRAP. V lost 5 bases, J lost 7 bases, and 18 bases lay in between. CDR3 protein: CASGGGTGPREQYF. The CDR3 DNA sequence: TGTGCTAGTGGTGGGGGGACCGGACCTAGGGAGCAGTACTTC.

This chain connects TRBV29-1 to TRBJ2-5; D is ambiguous. The CDR3 spans 10 residues. Germline V lookup: CDR1 SQVTM, CDR2 ANQGSEA. Between the trimmed V and J ends, which lost 5 bases and 5 bases, there was a span of 6 bases. The CDR3 DNA is TGCAGCGTTCTAAAGGAGACCCAGTACTTC. This translates into CSVLKETQYF. Full variable domain (remainder filled in from reference TRBV29-1 and TRBJ2-5): SAVISQKPSRDICQRGTSLTIQCQVDSQVTMMFWYRQQPGQSLTLIATANQGSEATYESGFVIDKFPISRPNLTFSTLTVSNMSPEDSSIYLCSVLKETQYFGPGTRLLVL.

This chain joins TRBV15 and TRBJ1-1, with D uncertain. Trimming pared 8 bases from V and 3 bases from J, leaving 10 bases between. CDR1 is LNHNV and CDR2 is YYDKDF in the germline V gene (reference sequence). The CDR3 contains 12 residues. CDR3 amino acids: CATCNSYTEAFF. The CDR3 region has the DNA TGTGCCACCTGCAACAGCTACACTGAAGCTTTCTTT.

V usage is TRBV7-6 and J usage is TRBJ1-4; 8 bases line up with TRBD1. Per germline, CDR1 SGHVS and CDR2 FNYEAQ. Trimming cost V 5 bases and J 0 bases; bases outside gene matches: 11. The CDR3 has 18 amino acids. CDR3 nucleotides: TGTGCCAGCAGCACGCCCCGGACAGGGAACTCAACTAATGAAAAACTGTTTTTT. It encodes CASSTPRTGNSTNEKLFF.

The V and J genes are TRBV9 and TRBJ2-3, with 10 bases fitting TRBD1. V lost 0 bases and J lost 2; bases outside the gene matches: 6. The CDR3 consists of 17 residues. Germline V lookup: CDR1 SGDLS, CDR2 YYNGEE. The CDR3 loop reads CASSVEGDRGPTDTQYF. DNA for the CDR3: TGTGCCAGCAGCGTAGAAGGGGACAGGGGACCCACAGATACGCAGTATTTT. Variable domain in full (rest from reference TRBV9 and TRBJ2-3): DSGVTQTPKHLITATGQRVTLRCSPRSGDLSVYWYQQSLDQGLQFLIQYYNGEERAKGNILERFSAQQFPDLHSELNLSSLELGDSALYFCASSVEGDRGPTDTQYFGPGTRLTVL.

This CDR3 is CASSLGQGYLLNTEAFF. CDR3 nucleotides: TGTGCCAGCAGCTTGGGACAGGGTTACCTCTTGAACACTGAAGCTTTCTTT. This rearrangement joins TRBV7-8 to TRBJ1-1; 9 bases agree with TRBD1. This CDR3 comprises 17 residues. The V and J ends lost 3 bases and 0 bases, in that order; junction bases with no gene match: 8. The germline V gene encodes CDR1 SGHVS and CDR2 FQNEAQ.

The chain employs TRBV29-1 and TRBJ1-2; possibly TRBD1 for D (5 bases). Between the trimmed V and J ends, which lost 0 bases and 2 bases, there was a span of 13 bases. This CDR3 contains 15 residues. Germline-derived CDR1 and CDR2 are SQVTM and ANQGSEA. CDR3 amino acids: CSVEDDQGLNYGYTF. CDR3 in DNA: TGCAGCGTTGAAGACGATCAGGGCTTAAACTATGGCTACACCTTC. Combining the CDR3 with reference TRBV29-1 and TRBJ1-2 gives the whole variable domain SAVISQKPSRDICQRGTSLTIQCQVDSQVTMMFWYRQQPGQSLTLIATANQGSEATYESGFVIDKFPISRPNLTFSTLTVSNMSPEDSSIYLCSVEDDQGLNYGYTFGSGTRLTVV.

This sequence joins TRBV2 and TRBJ2-1, with D perhaps TRBD1 or TRBD2 (5 bases each). This CDR3 is built from 14 residues. The germline V and J ends were trimmed by 10 bases and 2 bases, with 15 bases remaining between them. CDR1 is SNHLY and CDR2 is FYNNEI in the germline V gene. As DNA, the CDR3 is TGTGCCATCCCCCGAGGGGTGACCTACAATGAGCAGTTCTTC. Residues: CAIPRGVTYNEQFF.

The rearrangement links TRBV20-1 to TRBJ1-6; D uncertain. This CDR3 comprises 14 residues. Per germline, CDR1 DFQATT and CDR2 SNEGSKA (reference sequence). With 0 bases removed from V and 4 bases from J, the gap between germline ends came to 7 bases. For the CDR3, the DNA is TGCAGTGCTAGAGACCAACAGTATAATTCACCCCTCCACTTT. This codes for CSARDQQYNSPLHF.

This chain connects TRBV5-1 to TRBJ1-3; the match to TRBD1 covers 7 bases. The CDR3 is 15 residues long. The germline CDR1 and CDR2 sequences are SGHRS and YFSETQ. Germline trimming cut 6 bases from V and 2 bases from J; bases unmatched to any gene: 8. This chain's CDR3 is CASTHDRDAGNTIYF. Written as DNA, the CDR3 is TGCGCCAGCACTCACGACAGGGATGCTGGAAACACCATATATTTT. The full variable domain, rest sourced from reference TRBV5-1 and TRBJ1-3, is KAGVTQTPRYLIKTRGQQVTLSCSPISGHRSVSWYQQTPGQGLQFLFEYFSETQRNKGNFPGRFSGRQFSNSRSEMNVSTLELGDSALYLCASTHDRDAGNTIYFGEGSWLTVV.